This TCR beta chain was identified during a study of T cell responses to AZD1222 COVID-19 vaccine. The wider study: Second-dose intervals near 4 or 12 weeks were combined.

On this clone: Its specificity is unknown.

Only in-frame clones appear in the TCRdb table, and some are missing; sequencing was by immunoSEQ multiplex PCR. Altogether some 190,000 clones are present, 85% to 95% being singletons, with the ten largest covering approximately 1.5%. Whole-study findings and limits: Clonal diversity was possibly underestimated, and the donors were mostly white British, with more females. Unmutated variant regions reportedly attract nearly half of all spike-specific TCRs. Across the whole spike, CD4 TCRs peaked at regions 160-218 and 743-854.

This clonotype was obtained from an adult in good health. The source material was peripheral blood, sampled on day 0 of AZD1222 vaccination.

The CDR3 loop is CAWSPDIYEQYF. CDR3 nucleotides: TGTGCCTGGAGTCCCGACATCTACGAGCAGTACTTC. The chain is built from TRBV30 and TRBJ2-7, with D unresolved. V lost 2 bases and J 3 bases, leaving 8 bases between the germline ends. CDR3 length: 12 amino acids. Germline loops: CDR1 GTSNPN, CDR2 SVGIG (reference sequence).